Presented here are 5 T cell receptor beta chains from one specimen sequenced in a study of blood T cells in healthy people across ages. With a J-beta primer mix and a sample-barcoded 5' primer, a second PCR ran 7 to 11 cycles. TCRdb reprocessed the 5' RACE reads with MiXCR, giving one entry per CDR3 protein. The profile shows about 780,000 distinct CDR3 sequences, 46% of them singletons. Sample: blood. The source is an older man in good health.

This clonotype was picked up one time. Here the CDR3 reads CASSFNRNEQFF. In DNA, the CDR3 is TGTGCCAGCAGCTTTAACAGGAATGAGCAGTTCTTC. The V gene is TRBV7-2, the J gene TRBJ2-1; possible D gene TRBD1, 5 bases. The CDR3 is 12 residues long. The germline V and J ends were trimmed by 3 bases and 7 bases, with 7 bases remaining between them. From germline, CDR1 is SGHTA and CDR2 FQGNSA.

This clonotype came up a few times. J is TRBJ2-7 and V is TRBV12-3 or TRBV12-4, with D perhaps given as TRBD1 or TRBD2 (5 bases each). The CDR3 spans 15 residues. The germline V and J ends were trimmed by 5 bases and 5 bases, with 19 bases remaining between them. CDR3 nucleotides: TGTGCCAGCAGTACTGGTATCGTGATGGGGGACGAGCAGTACTTC. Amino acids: CASSTGIVMGDEQYF.

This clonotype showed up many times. CDR3 sequence (DNA): TGTGCCAGCAGTTCCGGACAGGGTATCGAGACCCAGTACTTC. Protein: CASSSGQGIETQYF. This chain joins TRBV12-3 or TRBV12-4 and TRBJ2-7; TRBD1 matches at 8 bases. The DNA end favors TRBJ2-5, so the J call may be wrong. The CDR3 runs 14 residues.

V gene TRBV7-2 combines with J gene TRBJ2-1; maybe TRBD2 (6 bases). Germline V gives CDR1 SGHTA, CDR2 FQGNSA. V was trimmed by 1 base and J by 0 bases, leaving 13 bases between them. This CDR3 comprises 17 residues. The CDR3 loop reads CASSLGASASSYNEQFF. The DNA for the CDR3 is TGTGCCAGCAGCTTAGGGGCTAGCGCCTCCTCCTACAATGAGCAGTTCTTC. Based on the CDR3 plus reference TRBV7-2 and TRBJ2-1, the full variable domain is GAGVSQSPSNKVTEKGKDVELRCDPISGHTALYWYRQSLGQGLEFLIYFQGNSAPDKSGLPSDRFSAERTGGSVSTLTIQRTQQEDSAVYLCASSLGASASSYNEQFFGPGTRLTVL.

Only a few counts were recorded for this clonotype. CDR3 residues: CSARTLGLGDGYTF. CDR3 DNA sequence: TGCAGTGCTAGAACCCTCGGACTAGGCGATGGCTACACCTTC. The rearrangement joins TRBV20-1 to TRBJ1-2; D unclear. Germline V lookup: CDR1 DFQATT, CDR2 SNEGSKA (reference sequence). This CDR3 contains 14 residues. V was trimmed by 2 bases and J by 6 bases, leaving 16 bases between them.